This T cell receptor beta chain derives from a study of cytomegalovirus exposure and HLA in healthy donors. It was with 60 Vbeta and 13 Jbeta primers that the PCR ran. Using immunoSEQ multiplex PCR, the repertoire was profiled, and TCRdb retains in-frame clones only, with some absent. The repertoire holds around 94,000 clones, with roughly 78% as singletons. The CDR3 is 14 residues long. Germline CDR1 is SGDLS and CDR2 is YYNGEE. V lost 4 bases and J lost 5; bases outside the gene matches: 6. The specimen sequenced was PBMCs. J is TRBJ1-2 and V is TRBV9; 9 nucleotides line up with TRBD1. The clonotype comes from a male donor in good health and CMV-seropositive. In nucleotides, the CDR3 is TGTGCCAGCAGCTTTGGGGACAGGGAATATGGCTACACCTTC. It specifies CASSFGDREYGYTF.